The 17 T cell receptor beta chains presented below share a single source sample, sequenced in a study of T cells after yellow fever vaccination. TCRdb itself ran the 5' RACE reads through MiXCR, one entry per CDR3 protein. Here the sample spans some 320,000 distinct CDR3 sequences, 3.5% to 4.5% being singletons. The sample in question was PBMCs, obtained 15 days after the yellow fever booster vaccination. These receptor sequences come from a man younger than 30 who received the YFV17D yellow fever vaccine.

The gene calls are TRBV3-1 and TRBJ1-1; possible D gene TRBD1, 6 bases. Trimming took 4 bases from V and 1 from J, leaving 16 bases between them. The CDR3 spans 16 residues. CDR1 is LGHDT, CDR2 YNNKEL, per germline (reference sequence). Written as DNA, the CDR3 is TGTGCCAGCAGCCCCTTCTGGGGGGCACCGAACACTGAAGCTTTCTTT. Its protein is CASSPFWGAPNTEAFF.

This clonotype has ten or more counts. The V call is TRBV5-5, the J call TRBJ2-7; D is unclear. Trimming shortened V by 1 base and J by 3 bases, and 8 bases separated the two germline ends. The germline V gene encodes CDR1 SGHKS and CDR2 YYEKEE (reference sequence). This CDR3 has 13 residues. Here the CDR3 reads CASSLRPDYEQYV. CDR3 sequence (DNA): TGTGCCAGCAGCTTGCGACCTGACTACGAGCAGTACGTC.

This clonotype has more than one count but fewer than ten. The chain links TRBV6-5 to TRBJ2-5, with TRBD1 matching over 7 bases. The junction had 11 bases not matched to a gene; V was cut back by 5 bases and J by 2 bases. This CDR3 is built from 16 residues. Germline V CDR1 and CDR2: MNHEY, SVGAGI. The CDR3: CASSRVTGVKQETQYF. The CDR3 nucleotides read TGTGCCAGCAGTCGAGTAACAGGGGTGAAGCAAGAGACCCAGTACTTC.

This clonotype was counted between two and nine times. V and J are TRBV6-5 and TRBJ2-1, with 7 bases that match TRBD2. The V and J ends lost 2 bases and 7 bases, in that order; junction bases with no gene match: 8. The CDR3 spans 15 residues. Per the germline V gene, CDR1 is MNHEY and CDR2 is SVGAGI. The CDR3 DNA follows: TGTGCCAGCAGTTACGGAGCCCAGCGGGGAAATGAGCAGTTCTTC. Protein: CASSYGAQRGNEQFF.

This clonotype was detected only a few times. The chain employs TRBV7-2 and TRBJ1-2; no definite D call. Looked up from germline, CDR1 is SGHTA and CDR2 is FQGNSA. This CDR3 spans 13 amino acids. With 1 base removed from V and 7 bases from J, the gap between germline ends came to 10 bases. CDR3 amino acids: CASSLEANIGYTF. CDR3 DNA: TGTGCCAGCAGCTTAGAAGCTAATATTGGCTACACCTTC.

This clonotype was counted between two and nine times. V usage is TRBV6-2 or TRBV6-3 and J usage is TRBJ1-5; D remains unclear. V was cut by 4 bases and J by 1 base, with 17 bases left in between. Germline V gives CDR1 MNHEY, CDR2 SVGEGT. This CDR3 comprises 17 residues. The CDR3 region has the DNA TGTGCCAGCAGTTCTCTATCGGTTTTCAGGAGCAATCAGCCCCAGCATTTT. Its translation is CASSSLSVFRSNQPQHF.

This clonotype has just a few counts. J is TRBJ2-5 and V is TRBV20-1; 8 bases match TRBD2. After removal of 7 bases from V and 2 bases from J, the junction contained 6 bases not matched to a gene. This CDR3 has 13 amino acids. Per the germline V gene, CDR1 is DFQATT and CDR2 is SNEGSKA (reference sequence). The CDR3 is CSGHGRDQETQYF. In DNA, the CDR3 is TGCAGTGGGCACGGGAGGGATCAAGAGACCCAGTACTTC.

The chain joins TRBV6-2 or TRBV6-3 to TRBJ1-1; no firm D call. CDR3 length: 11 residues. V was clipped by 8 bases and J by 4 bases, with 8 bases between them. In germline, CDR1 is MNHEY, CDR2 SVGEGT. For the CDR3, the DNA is TGTGCCAGCCAAAGTGGCACTGAAGCTTTCTTT. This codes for CASQSGTEAFF.

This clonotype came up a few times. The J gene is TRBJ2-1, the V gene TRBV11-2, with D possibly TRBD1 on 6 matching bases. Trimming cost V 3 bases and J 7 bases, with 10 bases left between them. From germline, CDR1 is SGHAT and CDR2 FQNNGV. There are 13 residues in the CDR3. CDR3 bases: TGTGCCAGCAGCTTCAGGGGACGAAATGAGCAGTTCTTC. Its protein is CASSFRGRNEQFF.

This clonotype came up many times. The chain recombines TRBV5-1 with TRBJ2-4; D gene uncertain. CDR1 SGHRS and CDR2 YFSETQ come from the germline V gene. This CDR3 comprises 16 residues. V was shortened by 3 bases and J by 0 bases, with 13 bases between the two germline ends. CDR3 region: CASSSRASLAKNIQYF. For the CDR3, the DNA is TGCGCCAGCAGCTCCCGGGCTTCACTAGCCAAAAACATTCAGTACTTC.

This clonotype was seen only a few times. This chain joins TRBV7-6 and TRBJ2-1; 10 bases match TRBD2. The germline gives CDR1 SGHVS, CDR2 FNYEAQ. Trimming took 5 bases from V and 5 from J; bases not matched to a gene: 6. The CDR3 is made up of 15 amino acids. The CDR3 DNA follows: TGTGCCAGCAGCGCAAGAAGCGGGGGGGACAATGAGCAGTTCTTC. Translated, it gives CASSARSGGDNEQFF. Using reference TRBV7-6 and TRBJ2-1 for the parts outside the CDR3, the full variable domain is GAGVSQSPRYKVTKRGQDVALRCDPISGHVSLYWYRQALGQGPEFLTYFNYEAQQDKSGLPNDRFSAERPEGSISTLTIQRTEQRDSAMYRCASSARSGGDNEQFFGPGTRLTVL.

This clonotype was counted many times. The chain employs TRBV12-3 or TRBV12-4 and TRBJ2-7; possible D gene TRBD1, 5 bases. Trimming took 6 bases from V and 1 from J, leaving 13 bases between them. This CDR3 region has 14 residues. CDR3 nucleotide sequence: TGTGCCAGCAGCCCCCAAAGGGGATCCTACGAGCAGTACTTC. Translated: CASSPQRGSYEQYF.

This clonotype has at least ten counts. CDR3 nucleotides: TGTGCCAGCAGCTTAATAGCGGGGGCCGCTGAAGCTTTCTTT. It is translated as CASSLIAGAAEAFF. The rearrangement uses TRBV7-3 and TRBJ1-1; possibly TRBD1 for D (6 bases). Per germline, CDR1 SGHTA and CDR2 FQGTGA. The V and J ends lost 1 base and 6 bases respectively, with 12 bases between them. CDR3 length equals 14 residues.

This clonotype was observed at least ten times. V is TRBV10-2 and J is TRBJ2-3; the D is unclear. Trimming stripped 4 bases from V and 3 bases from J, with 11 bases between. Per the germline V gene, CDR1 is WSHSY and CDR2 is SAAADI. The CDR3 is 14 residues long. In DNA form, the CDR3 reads TGCGCCAGCAGTGTGTCGCACCTTACAGATACGCAGTATTTT. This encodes CASSVSHLTDTQYF.

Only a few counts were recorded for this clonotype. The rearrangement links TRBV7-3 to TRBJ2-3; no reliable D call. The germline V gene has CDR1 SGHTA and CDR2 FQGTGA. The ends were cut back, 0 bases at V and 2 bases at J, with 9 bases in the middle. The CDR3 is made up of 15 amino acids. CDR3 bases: TGTGCCAGCAGCTTAACTAGCCCCCCCACAGATACGCAGTATTTT. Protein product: CASSLTSPPTDTQYF.

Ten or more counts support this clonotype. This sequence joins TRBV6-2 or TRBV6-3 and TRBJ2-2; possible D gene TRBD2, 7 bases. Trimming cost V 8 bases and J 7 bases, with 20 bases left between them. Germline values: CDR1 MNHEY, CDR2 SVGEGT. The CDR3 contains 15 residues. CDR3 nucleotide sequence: TGTGCCAGCGACTTAAGTGGGGGGGCCGGCGGGGAGCTGTTTTTT. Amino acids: CASDLSGGAGGELFF.

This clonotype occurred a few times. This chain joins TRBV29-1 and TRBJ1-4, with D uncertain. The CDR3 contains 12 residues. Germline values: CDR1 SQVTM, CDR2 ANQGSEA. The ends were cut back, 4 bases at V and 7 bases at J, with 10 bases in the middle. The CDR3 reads CSVGHSSEKLFF. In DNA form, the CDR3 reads TGCAGCGTTGGCCATTCCAGTGAAAAACTGTTTTTT.